The entry that follows covers one TCR beta chain sequence. Its antigen remains undetermined. Base quality data are lacking; no much larger clone is found one base away. The library was built by means of the immunoSEQ multiplex PCR assay. DNA from the cultured, isolated CD4+ T cells was subjected to TCR beta CDR3 sequencing. The source study handled its data this way. Non-productive TCR sequences were removed and reads were trimmed to the CDR3 region, keeping CDR3s of at least 7 amino acids. The MANAFEST web app was used to identify antigen-specific clonotypes by comparing expansion in peptide wells with expansion in reference cultures. For clones to be considered positive, expansion at FDR<0.05 versus reference and all other wells, an odds ratio above 5, and a frequency above 0.1% in two replicate wells were required. Cross-reactive clonotypes were defined as significantly expanded in SARS-CoV-2 spike wells and in at least one common cold coronavirus spike condition. CDR3 similarity was assessed by Levenshtein distance with the stringdist R package, and unrooted trees were built with ape in R 3.6.1. TCRdb holds this immuneACCESS table with in-frame rearrangements only. Some clones are missing; in checked studies, unresolved V genes explain under half, and the rest has no known cause. V, J and clone size are those of that table, while D and trimming were read from the DNA. Recorded for this sample are about 57,000 clones; about four fifths of them occurred a single time. More than 3.5% of the sample is taken by the ten largest.

After 10 to 11 days of culture, CD4+ T cells were isolated with the EasySep CD4+ T cell isolation kit. Each participant got two doses of an mRNA SARS-CoV-2 vaccine, either BNT162b2 or mRNA-1273. None of the healthy vaccine recipients had a prior SARS-CoV-2 infection, which was confirmed by nucleocapsid antibody tests that came back negative both before and after vaccination. On days 3 and 7, half of the culture medium was replaced with fresh IL-2-containing medium. Each peptide stimulation condition was cultured in triplicate wells unless otherwise noted. Using Ficoll-Paque Plus gradient centrifugation, PBMC were separated from whole blood and then either used fresh or cryopreserved at -140C. The QIAamp micro DNA kit was used to extract genomic DNA from the cultured CD4+ T cells. The data were taken from a study of vaccination effects on CD4 cells after COVID-19 (dated by TCRdb to the early 2020s). In terms of the full investigation: In the ViraFEST assay, PBMC were stimulated with viral peptide pools, and TCR sequencing was then used to find antigen-specific CD4+ T cell clonotypes based on their expansion. Altogether, roughly 10 COVID-19 convalescent patients and a few SARS-CoV-2-naive healthy vaccine recipients made up the full study. Each well held two million PBMC cultured in IMDM containing roughly 5% human AB serum, roughly 9.9 IU/ml IL-2 and gentamicin, along with roughly 10 ug/ml peptides. Post-vaccine samples across the study were collected a median of 72 days after the second dose, with a range of 14 to 241. The study compared SARS-CoV-2 spike-specific CD4+ TCR repertoires before and after mRNA vaccination in COVID-19 convalescent patients and infection-naive vaccine recipients. The Oncomine TCR Beta short-read assay on an Illumina iSeq 100 was used to sequence cultures from other donors in the study.

Study-wide conclusions, independent of this receptor: Both infection-induced and vaccine-induced clones contracted markedly at late post-vaccination timepoints, which is consistent with waning T cell responses. Among healthy vaccine recipients, nearly all vaccine-induced clones were SARS-CoV-2 mono-reactive, and only 1 of 255 was cross-reactive with common cold coronaviruses. Limitations of the study were the small number of convalescent patients and the absence of early post-infection timepoints.

V is shortened by 0 bases, J by 1 base, and the region joining them spans 10 bases. Including the terminal cysteine and phenylalanine, the CDR3 comprises 15 residues. Just the 45-base CDR3 DNA is kept, in frame starting at base 1. The CDR1 and CDR2 encoded by the germline V gene are SGHRS and YFSETQ. This specimen was CD4+ T cells from PBMCs cultured without peptide, taken after COVID-19 vaccination. This clonotype was sampled from a human donor who received a COVID-19 vaccine. The chain couples TRBV5-1 to TRBJ1-1, with the D gene not confidently named. The bases read TGCGCCAGCAGCTTGGTACGGGGATCGAACACTGAAGCTTTCTTT. Translation gives CASSLVRGSNTEAFF.